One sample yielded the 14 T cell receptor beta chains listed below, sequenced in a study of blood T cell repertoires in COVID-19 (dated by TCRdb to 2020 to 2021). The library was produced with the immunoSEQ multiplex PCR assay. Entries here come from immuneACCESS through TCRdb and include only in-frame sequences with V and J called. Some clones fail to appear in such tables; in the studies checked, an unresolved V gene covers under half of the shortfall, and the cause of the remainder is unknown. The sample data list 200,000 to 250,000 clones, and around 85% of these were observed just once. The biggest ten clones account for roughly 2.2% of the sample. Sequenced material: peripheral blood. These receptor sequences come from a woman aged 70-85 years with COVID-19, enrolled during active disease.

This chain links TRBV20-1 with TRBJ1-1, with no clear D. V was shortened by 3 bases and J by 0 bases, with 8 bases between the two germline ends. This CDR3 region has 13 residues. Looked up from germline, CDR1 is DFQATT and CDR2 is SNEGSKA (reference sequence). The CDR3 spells CSASVGMNTEAFF. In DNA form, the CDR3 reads TGCAGTGCTAGTGTTGGCATGAACACTGAAGCTTTCTTT.

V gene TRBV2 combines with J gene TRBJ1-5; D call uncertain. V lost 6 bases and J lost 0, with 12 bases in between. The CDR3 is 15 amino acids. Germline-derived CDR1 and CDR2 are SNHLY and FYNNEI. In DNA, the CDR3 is TGTGCCAGCAGCCCCGGAGGGTATAGCAATCAGCCCCAGCATTTT. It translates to CASSPGGYSNQPQHF.

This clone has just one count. This chain's CDR3 is CASSQAGTGGQAETQYF. The CDR3 nucleotides read TGTGCCAGCAGCCAAGCGGGGACGGGGGGGCAGGCAGAGACCCAGTACTTC. V gene TRBV3-1 (or the pseudogene TRBV3-2) combines with J gene TRBJ2-5, with 8 bases fitting TRBD2. J lost 4 bases, V lost 1 base, and 11 bases had no gene match. The CDR3 has 17 amino acids. The germline V gene encodes CDR1 LGHDT and CDR2 YNNKEL (reference sequence).

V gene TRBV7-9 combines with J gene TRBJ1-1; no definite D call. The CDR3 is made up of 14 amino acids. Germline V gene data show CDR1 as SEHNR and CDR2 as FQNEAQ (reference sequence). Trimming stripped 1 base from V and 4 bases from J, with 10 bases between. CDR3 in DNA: TGTGCCAGCAGCTTAGGATGGCCGGGCACTGAAGCTTTCTTT. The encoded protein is CASSLGWPGTEAFF. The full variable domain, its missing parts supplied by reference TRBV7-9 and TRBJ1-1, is DTGVSQNPRHKITKRGQNVTFRCDPISEHNRLYWYRQTLGQGPEFLTYFQNEAQLEKSRLLSDRFSAERPKGSFSTLEIQRTEQGDSAMYLCASSLGWPGTEAFFGQGTRLTVV.

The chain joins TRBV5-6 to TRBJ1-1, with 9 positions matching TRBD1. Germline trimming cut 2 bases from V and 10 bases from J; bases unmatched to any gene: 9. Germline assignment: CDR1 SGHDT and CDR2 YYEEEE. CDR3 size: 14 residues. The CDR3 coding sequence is TGTGCCAGCAGCTTCGGGACAGGGTCCTCGTTAGCTTTCTTT. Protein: CASSFGTGSSLAFF.

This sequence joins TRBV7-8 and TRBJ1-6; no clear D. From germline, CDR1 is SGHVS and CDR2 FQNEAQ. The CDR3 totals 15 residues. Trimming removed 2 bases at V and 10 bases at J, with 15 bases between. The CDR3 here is CASSLRAEGGSPLHF. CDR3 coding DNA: TGTGCCAGCAGCTTACGGGCAGAGGGCGGGTCACCCCTCCACTTT.

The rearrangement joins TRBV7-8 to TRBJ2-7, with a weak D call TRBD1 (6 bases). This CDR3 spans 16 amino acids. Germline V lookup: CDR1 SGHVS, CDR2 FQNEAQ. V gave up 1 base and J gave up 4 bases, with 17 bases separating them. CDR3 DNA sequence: TGTGCCAGCAGCTTAGACGGTCATAGGGGGTATTACGAGCAGTACTTC. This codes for CASSLDGHRGYYEQYF.

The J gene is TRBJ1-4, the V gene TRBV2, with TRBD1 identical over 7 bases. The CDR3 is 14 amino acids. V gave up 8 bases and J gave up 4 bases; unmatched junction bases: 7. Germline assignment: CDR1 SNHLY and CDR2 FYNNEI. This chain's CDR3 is CASQPGQVNEKLFF. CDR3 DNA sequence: TGTGCCAGCCAACCCGGACAGGTTAATGAAAAACTGTTTTTT.

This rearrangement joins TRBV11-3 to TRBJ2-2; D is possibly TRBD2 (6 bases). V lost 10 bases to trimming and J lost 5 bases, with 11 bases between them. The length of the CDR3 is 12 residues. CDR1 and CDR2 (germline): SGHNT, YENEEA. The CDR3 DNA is TGTGCCACCCAGGGAGGTACCGGGGAGCTGTTTTTT. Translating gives CATQGGTGELFF.

The CDR3 is CASSPEKNTEAFF. CDR3 in DNA: TGTGCCAGCTCACCCGAGAAGAACACTGAAGCTTTCTTT. This sequence joins TRBV18 and TRBJ1-1; D unclear. V lost 3 bases and J lost 1, with 6 bases in between. The germline gives CDR1 KGHSH, CDR2 LQKENI. The CDR3 is made up of 13 amino acids.

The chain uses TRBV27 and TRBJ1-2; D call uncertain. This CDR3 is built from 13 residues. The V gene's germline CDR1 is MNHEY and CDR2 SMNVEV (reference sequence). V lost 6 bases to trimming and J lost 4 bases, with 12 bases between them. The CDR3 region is CASSPPGSYGYTF. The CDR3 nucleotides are TGTGCCAGCAGCCCACCGGGGTCCTATGGCTACACCTTC.

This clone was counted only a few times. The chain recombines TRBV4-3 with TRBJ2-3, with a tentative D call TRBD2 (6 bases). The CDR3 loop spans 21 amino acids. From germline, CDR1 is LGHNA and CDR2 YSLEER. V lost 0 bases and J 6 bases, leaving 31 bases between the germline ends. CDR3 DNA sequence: TGCGCCAGCAGCCAAGAACGATTGCTCGGGCCAGACCGACTAGAATGGGATACGCAGTATTTT. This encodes CASSQERLLGPDRLEWDTQYF.

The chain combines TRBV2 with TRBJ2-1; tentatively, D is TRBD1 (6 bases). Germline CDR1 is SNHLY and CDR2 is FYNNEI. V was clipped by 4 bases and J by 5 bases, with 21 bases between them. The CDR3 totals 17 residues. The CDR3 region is CASSVLYEAKGDNEQFF. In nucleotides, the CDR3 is TGTGCCAGCAGTGTCTTATACGAGGCTAAGGGGGACAATGAGCAGTTCTTC.

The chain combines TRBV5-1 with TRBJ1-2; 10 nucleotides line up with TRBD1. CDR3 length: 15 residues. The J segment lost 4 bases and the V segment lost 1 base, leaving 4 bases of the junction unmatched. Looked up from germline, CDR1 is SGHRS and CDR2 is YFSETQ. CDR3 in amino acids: CASSLRQGATYGYTF. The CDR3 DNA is TGCGCCAGCAGCTTGAGACAGGGGGCTACCTATGGCTACACCTTC.